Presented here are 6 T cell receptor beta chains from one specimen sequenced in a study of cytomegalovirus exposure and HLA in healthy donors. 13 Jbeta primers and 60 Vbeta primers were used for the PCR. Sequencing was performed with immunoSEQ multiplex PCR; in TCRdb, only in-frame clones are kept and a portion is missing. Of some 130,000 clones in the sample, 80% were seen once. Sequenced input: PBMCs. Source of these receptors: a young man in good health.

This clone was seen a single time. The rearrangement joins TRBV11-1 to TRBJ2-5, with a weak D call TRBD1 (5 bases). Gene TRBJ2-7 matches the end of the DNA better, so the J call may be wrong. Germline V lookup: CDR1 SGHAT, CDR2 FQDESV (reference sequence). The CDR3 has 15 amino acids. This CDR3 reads CASSLPNQGTYEQYF. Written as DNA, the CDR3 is TGTGCCAGCAGCTTGCCAAACCAGGGAACCTACGAGCAGTACTTC.

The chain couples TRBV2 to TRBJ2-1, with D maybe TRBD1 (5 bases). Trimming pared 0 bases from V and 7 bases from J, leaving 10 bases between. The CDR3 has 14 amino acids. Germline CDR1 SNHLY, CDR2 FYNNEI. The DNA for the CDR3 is TGTGCCAGCAGTGAAGCGCTACGACAGAATGAGCAGTTCTTC. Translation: CASSEALRQNEQFF. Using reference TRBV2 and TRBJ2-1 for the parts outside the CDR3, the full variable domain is EPEVTQTPSHQVTQMGQEVILRCVPISNHLYFYWYRQILGQKVEFLVSFYNNEISEKSEIFDDQFSVERPDGSNFTLKIRSTKLEDSAMYFCASSEALRQNEQFFGPGTRLTVL.

CDR3 region: CASTSPTSGYEQYF. CDR3 coding DNA: TGTGCCAGTACCTCCCCGACTAGCGGCTACGAGCAGTACTTC. The J gene is TRBJ2-7, the V gene TRBV19; 9 nucleotides align to TRBD2. V shed 7 bases and J 3 bases; nucleotides not matched to a gene: 7. The CDR3 has 14 amino acids. CDR1 and CDR2 from the germline V gene are LNHDA and SQIVND (reference sequence).

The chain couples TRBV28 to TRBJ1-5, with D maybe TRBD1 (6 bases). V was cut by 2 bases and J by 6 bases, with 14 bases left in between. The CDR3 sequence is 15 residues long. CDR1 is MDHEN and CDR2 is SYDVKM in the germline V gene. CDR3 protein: CASSLPHRVRQPQHF. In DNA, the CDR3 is TGTGCCAGCAGTTTACCCCACAGGGTGCGTCAGCCCCAGCATTTT.

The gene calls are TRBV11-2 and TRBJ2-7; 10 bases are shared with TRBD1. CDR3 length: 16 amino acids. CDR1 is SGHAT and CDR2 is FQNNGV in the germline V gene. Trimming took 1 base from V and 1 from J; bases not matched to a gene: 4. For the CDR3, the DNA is TGTGCCAGCAGCTTAGGTCCGGGACAGGGGTCCTACGAGCAGTACTTC. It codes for CASSLGPGQGSYEQYF.

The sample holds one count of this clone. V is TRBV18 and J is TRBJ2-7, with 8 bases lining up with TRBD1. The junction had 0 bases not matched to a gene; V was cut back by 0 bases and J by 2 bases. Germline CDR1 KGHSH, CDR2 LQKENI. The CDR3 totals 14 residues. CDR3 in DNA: TGTGCCAGCTCACCACCGACAGGGGCCTACGAGCAGTACTTC. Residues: CASSPPTGAYEQYF.